The 25 T cell receptor beta chains reported below all come from one sample, sequenced in a study of T cells in Graves' hyperthyroidism and ophthalmopathy. Amplified TCR beta CDR3 regions derived from RNA transcripts. Researchers ran a first-round RT-PCR on the TCR CDR3 using the HTBI primer set. MiXCR was run by TCRdb on the multiplex PCR reads, yielding one entry per CDR3 protein. Of 280,000 or so distinct CDR3 sequences detected, less than 30% appear once; the ten largest clones hold more than 25%. Material: blood. Receptors were obtained from a middle-aged man with Graves' hyperthyroidism that later progressed to Graves' ophthalmopathy.

This clonotype was seen ten or more times. The chain has TRBV6-5 and TRBJ2-4; D is unclear. V gave up 6 bases and J gave up 0 bases, with 9 bases separating them. Germline V CDR1 and CDR2: MNHEY, SVGAGI. The CDR3 is 14 amino acids. The CDR3 nucleotides read TGTGCCAGCAGCACTCTCATAGCCAAAAACATTCAGTACTTC. Translation gives CASSTLIAKNIQYF.

This clonotype occurred many times. V is TRBV20-1 and J is TRBJ2-7; 7 bases fit TRBD2. The V segment lost 0 bases and the J segment 3 bases; nucleotides outside the gene matches: 17. The germline V gene has CDR1 DFQATT and CDR2 SNEGSKA (reference sequence). The CDR3 covers 18 residues. CDR3 DNA: TGCAGTGCTAGAGATCCGGCTAGCGGAGACCATCGGGTCTACGAGCAGTACTTC. This gives the protein CSARDPASGDHRVYEQYF.

This chain uses TRBV12-3 or TRBV12-4 with TRBJ1-1; TRBD1 is a possible D gene (5 bases). The CDR3 has 14 residues. The V gene lost 7 bases and the J gene lost 2 bases, with 14 bases spanning the gap. The CDR3 DNA reads as TGTGCCAGCACCTATGGGGGTCCTAACACTGAAGCTTTCTTT. As protein: CASTYGGPNTEAFF.

There are many counts of this clonotype. The CDR3 here is CASSLARQYGYTF. The CDR3, as DNA: TGTGCCAGCAGTTTAGCGCGCCAGTATGGCTACACCTTC. The chain joins TRBV12-3 or TRBV12-4 to TRBJ1-2, with unresolved D. The CDR3 length is 13 residues. Trimming removed 0 bases at V and 5 bases at J, with 7 bases between.

There are a few counts of this clonotype. V and J are TRBV4-1 and TRBJ2-7; D perhaps matches TRBD2 (5 bases). CDR1 and CDR2 from the germline V gene are MGHRA and YSYEKL. Between the trimmed V and J ends, which lost 4 bases and 5 bases, there was a span of 24 bases. The CDR3 has 17 amino acids. The CDR3 is CASSRGSSSGVRNEQYF. CDR3 nucleotide sequence: TGCGCCAGCAGCCGCGGGTCTTCGTCGGGTGTTAGGAACGAGCAGTACTTC.

This chain uses TRBV12-3 or TRBV12-4 with TRBJ1-5, with unresolved D. The V end was cut by 1 base, the J end by 2 bases, with 18 bases between. This CDR3 has 18 amino acids. In nucleotides, the CDR3 is TGTGCCAGCAGTTTAGGGGCTGGTACCTCCTTTGGCAATCAGCCCCAGCATTTT. Amino acid sequence: CASSLGAGTSFGNQPQHF.

This clonotype was seen ten or more times. V usage is TRBV28 and J usage is TRBJ2-2; 8 bases are shared with TRBD1. Trimming took 6 bases from V and 5 from J; bases not matched to a gene: 8. The CDR3 extends over 15 amino acids. Germline V gives CDR1 MDHEN, CDR2 SYDVKM. CDR3: CASSLDRGRTGELFF. The CDR3 DNA sequence: TGTGCCAGCAGCCTCGACAGGGGCCGGACCGGGGAGCTGTTTTTT. Drawing the rest from reference TRBV28 and TRBJ2-2, the complete variable domain is DVKVTQSSRYLVKRTGEKVFLECVQDMDHENMFWYRQDPGLGLRLIYFSYDVKMKEKGDIPEGYSVSREKKERFSLILESASTNQTSMYLCASSLDRGRTGELFFGEGSRLTVL.

The V gene is TRBV6-2 or TRBV6-3, the J gene TRBJ2-7, with D possibly TRBD1 on 6 matching bases. Germline V gives CDR1 MNHEY, CDR2 SVGEGT. V gave up 5 bases and J gave up 4 bases, with 18 bases separating them. CDR3 length: 15 amino acids. CDR3 nucleotide sequence: TGTGCCAGCAGTAACTTAGGGGGATGGAATTACGAGCAGTACTTC. Amino acids: CASSNLGGWNYEQYF.

The sample holds many counts of this clonotype. Since a much larger clone is just one base distant, this may be a read error. This chain joins TRBV6-1 and TRBJ2-5; TRBD1 aligns across 7 bases. Germline assignment: CDR1 MNHNS and CDR2 SASEGT. This CDR3 has 18 amino acids. The CDR3 spells CASREALRGAGGQETRYF. The CDR3 nucleotides read TGTGCCAGCAGAGAGGCCCTGCGAGGGGCAGGGGGACAAGAGACCCGGTACTTC.

The sample holds many counts of this clonotype. The gene calls are TRBV24-1 and TRBJ2-6, with 11 nucleotides matching TRBD1. Per the germline V gene, CDR1 is KGHDR and CDR2 is SFDVKD. Unmatched junction bases numbered 12, after V lost 5 bases and J lost 4 bases. The CDR3 consists of 19 residues. The DNA of the CDR3 is TGTGCCACCAGTGGCCCCTTTGGGACAGGGGGAGCCGGGGCCAACGTCCTGACTTTC. It yields the protein CATSGPFGTGGAGANVLTF.

This clonotype turned up a few times. J is TRBJ2-7 and V is TRBV6-1; possibly TRBD1 or TRBD2 for D (5 bases each). Trimming stripped 10 bases from V and 1 base from J, with 14 bases between. The germline gives CDR1 MNHNS, CDR2 SASEGT. This CDR3 region has 13 residues. The CDR3 sequence: CATGDAPSYEQYF. In nucleotides, the CDR3 is TGTGCCACCGGGGACGCCCCTTCCTACGAGCAGTACTTC.

This clonotype was seen ten or more times. Here the CDR3 reads CSVLGQGGAKNIQYF. In DNA form, the CDR3 reads TGCAGCGTCCTGGGCCAAGGAGGAGCCAAAAACATTCAGTACTTC. The chain joins TRBV29-1 to TRBJ2-4, with a tentative D call TRBD2 (5 bases). With 6 bases removed from V and 0 bases from J, the gap between germline ends came to 15 bases. The CDR3 runs to 15 residues. CDR1 is SQVTM and CDR2 is ANQGSEA in the germline V gene.

Ten or more counts support this clonotype. The chain recombines TRBV12-3 or TRBV12-4 with TRBJ2-7; weak D call: TRBD1 (5 bases). V was shortened by 5 bases and J by 5 bases, with 16 bases between the two germline ends. The CDR3 length is 14 residues. The DNA for the CDR3 is TGTGCCAGCAGTGTGAGACAGCCTCCTAACGAGCAGTACTTC. Its protein is CASSVRQPPNEQYF.

In this sample, this clonotype turned up many times. The chain employs TRBV13 and TRBJ1-1, with 8 positions matching TRBD1. V shed 6 bases, J shed 8 bases, and the junction held 2 bases outside the gene matches. Germline V lookup: CDR1 PRHDT, CDR2 FYEKMQ (reference sequence). This CDR3 comprises 11 residues. The CDR3 protein is CASRRTGEAFF. As DNA, the CDR3 is TGTGCCAGCAGGCGGACAGGGGAAGCTTTCTTT.

This clonotype appeared many times. This chain connects TRBV6-2 or TRBV6-3 to TRBJ1-5; D is unresolved. The V gene's germline CDR1 is MNHEY and CDR2 SVGEGT. The CDR3 has 14 residues. Between the trimmed V and J ends, which lost 10 bases and 2 bases, there was a span of 15 bases. DNA of the CDR3: TGTGCCACTCGACGTTCGTTCGGCAATCAGCCCCAGCATTTT. This gives the protein CATRRSFGNQPQHF.

This clonotype was counted many times. This rearrangement joins TRBV19 to TRBJ1-2, with a weak D call TRBD1 (5 bases). The CDR3 consists of 14 residues. Germline V gene lookup returns CDR1 LNHDA and CDR2 SQIVND (reference sequence). V was pared by 4 bases and J by 4 bases, with 13 bases between. In nucleotides, the CDR3 is TGTGCCAGTAGTACCCCCCAGGACACCTATGGCTACACCTTC. Translation gives CASSTPQDTYGYTF.

This clonotype was detected ten times or more. This rearrangement joins TRBV6-5 to TRBJ2-5; TRBD1 matches 10 bases. The length of the CDR3 is 14 residues. CDR1 is MNHEY and CDR2 is SVGAGI in the germline V gene. The ends lost 5 bases at V and 5 bases at J; junction bases unmatched: 5. The CDR3 DNA sequence: TGTGCCAGCAGTAACCGGGACAGGGGCGAGACCCAGTACTTC. It encodes CASSNRDRGETQYF.

This chain links TRBV11-2 with TRBJ1-3, with TRBD1 matching 9 bases. CDR3 size: 15 residues. V shed 4 bases, J shed 4 bases, and the junction held 5 bases outside the gene matches. Germline V CDR1 and CDR2: SGHAT, FQNNGV. CDR3 loop: CASSSDRGYGNTIYF. The CDR3 region has the DNA TGTGCCAGCAGCTCTGACAGGGGGTACGGAAACACCATATATTTT.

This clonotype was counted ten times or more. This rearrangement joins TRBV6-1 to TRBJ2-2, with 11 bases lining up with TRBD2. The CDR3 covers 16 residues. V dropped 4 bases and J dropped 7; count of bases not matched to a gene: 8. Germline loops: CDR1 MNHNS, CDR2 SASEGT. CDR3 amino acids: CASSGLAGRGNGELFF. CDR3 sequence (DNA): TGTGCCAGCAGTGGACTAGCGGGGAGAGGGAACGGGGAGCTGTTTTTT.

The rearrangement joins TRBV29-1 to TRBJ1-1; 8 positions agree with TRBD1. Germline trimming cut 6 bases from V and 7 bases from J; bases unmatched to any gene: 4. CDR1 is SQVTM, CDR2 ANQGSEA, per germline. The CDR3 totals 11 residues. This chain's CDR3 is CSVDRGREAFF. DNA for the CDR3: TGCAGCGTAGACAGGGGACGTGAAGCTTTCTTT.

V usage is TRBV5-4 and J usage is TRBJ2-5; either TRBD1 or TRBD2 may fit D (5 bases each). Trimming took 8 bases from V and 4 from J, leaving 15 bases between them. The CDR3 covers 13 residues. Germline CDR1 reads SGHNT; CDR2 reads YYREEE (reference sequence). The CDR3 nucleotides are TGTGCCAGTAGTGAGGGGTCCGGAGAGACCCAGTACTTC. This encodes CASSEGSGETQYF.

This clonotype was detected ten times or more. V gene TRBV20-1 combines with J gene TRBJ2-7, with TRBD2 matching over 8 bases. The V segment lost 4 bases and the J segment 1 base; nucleotides outside the gene matches: 6. The CDR3 covers 14 residues. Germline V gene lookup returns CDR1 DFQATT and CDR2 SNEGSKA (reference sequence). The CDR3 DNA is TGCAGTGCTAAAAGACTAGCGCGATCCTACGAGCAGTACTTC. The encoded protein is CSAKRLARSYEQYF.

This clonotype was counted many times. The chain employs TRBV7-9 and TRBJ1-3; D gene ambiguous. V was trimmed by 4 bases and J by 3 bases, leaving 7 bases between them. The CDR3 contains 13 residues. Germline V gene sequence: CDR1 SEHNR, CDR2 FQNEAQ (reference sequence). CDR3 DNA sequence: TGTGCCAGCAGCTCCCTCGGTGGAAACACCATATATTTT. Encoded protein: CASSSLGGNTIYF.

This clonotype was detected ten times or more. The chain links TRBV20-1 to TRBJ1-5, with D maybe TRBD1 (6 bases). CDR3 length: 15 amino acids. CDR1 and CDR2 (germline): DFQATT, SNEGSKA (reference sequence). Trimming shortened V by 5 bases and J by 0 bases, and 14 bases separated the two germline ends. The CDR3, as DNA: TGCAGTGCTTCTGAACAGGGATATAGCAATCAGCCCCAGCATTTT. Residues: CSASEQGYSNQPQHF.

This clonotype was counted many times. The V and J genes are TRBV29-1 and TRBJ2-2; D might be TRBD1 or TRBD2, each matching 5 bases. CDR1 and CDR2 from the germline V gene are SQVTM and ANQGSEA. V was trimmed by 6 bases and J by 5 bases, leaving 16 bases between them. CDR3 length: 14 residues. The CDR3 region has the DNA TGCAGCGTCACAAAGGGTGGGGGTACCGGGGAGCTGTTTTTT. It codes for CSVTKGGGTGELFF.